The clone carrying this T cell receptor beta chain has just a few counts. Unique molecular identifiers were used in preparing the TCRbeta library. TCRdb re-called the PCR reads with MiXCR, one entry per CDR3 protein. The sample carries roughly 300,000 distinct CDR3 sequences, roughly 9.5% recorded once. The data stem from a study of T-cell reconstitution after alpha-beta-depleted transplantation in children. Germline CDR1 SGHVS, CDR2 FQNEAQ. CDR3 length equals 15 residues. V lost 5 bases to trimming and J lost 4 bases, with 17 bases between them. The rearrangement uses TRBV7-8 and TRBJ2-5, with a possible D match to TRBD1 (6 bases). The sample was PBMCs from the stem cell graft donor, taken from the stem cell graft. The TCR comes from a human donor who donated a stem cell graft to a child with SCID. CDR3 sequence: CASSSRGYGSETQYF. The CDR3 DNA sequence: TGTGCCAGCAGCAGCAGGGGTTATGGATCAGAGACCCAGTACTTC.